One and the same sample provided the 27 T cell receptor beta chains below, sequenced in a study of cytomegalovirus exposure and HLA in healthy donors. PCR involved 60 Vbeta and 13 Jbeta primers. Only in-frame clones appear in the TCRdb table, and some are missing; sequencing was by immunoSEQ multiplex PCR. The sample lists around 140,000 clones; approximately 78% were seen once. The sequencing input was PBMCs. These receptors were taken from a woman aged 50 to 60 in good health and CMV-seropositive.

V and J are TRBV30 and TRBJ2-1, with TRBD2 matching 10 bases. Germline CDR1 GTSNPN, CDR2 SVGIG (reference sequence). V lost 3 bases and J lost 1; bases outside the gene matches: 9. This CDR3 is built from 17 residues. Here the CDR3 reads CAWRGAAGGRSYNEQFF. CDR3 sequence (DNA): TGTGCCTGGAGGGGTGCAGCGGGGGGGCGATCCTACAATGAGCAGTTCTTC.

This chain connects TRBV6-5 to TRBJ1-1; 7 bases line up with TRBD1. Germline CDR1 and CDR2: MNHEY and SVGAGI. The CDR3 runs to 14 residues. Unmatched junction bases numbered 3, after V lost 5 bases and J lost 0 bases. The CDR3 region has the DNA TGTGCCAGCAGTCCGGGACAGTTGAACACTGAAGCTTTCTTT. Translated: CASSPGQLNTEAFF.

The gene calls are TRBV5-4 and TRBJ2-7, with TRBD1 as a possible D gene (5 bases). The CDR3 consists of 13 residues. V was shortened by 2 bases and J by 2 bases, with 8 bases between the two germline ends. Germline V gene sequence: CDR1 SGHNT, CDR2 YYREEE (reference sequence). CDR3 in amino acids: CASSFQDTYEQYF. CDR3 nucleotide sequence: TGTGCCAGCAGCTTCCAGGACACCTACGAGCAGTACTTC.

The chain is built from TRBV11-2 and TRBJ2-2; unclear D gene. Germline CDR1 and CDR2: SGHAT and FQNNGV. The CDR3 is 14 amino acids. Between the trimmed V and J ends, which lost 4 bases and 6 bases, there was a span of 12 bases. This CDR3 is CASSYIRTAGELFF. CDR3 in DNA: TGTGCCAGCAGCTATATACGAACTGCCGGGGAGCTGTTTTTT. Full variable domain (remainder filled in from reference TRBV11-2 and TRBJ2-2): EAGVAQSPRYKIIEKRQSVAFWCNPISGHATLYWYQQILGQGPKLLIQFQNNGVVDDSQLPKDRFSAERLKGVDSTLKIQPAKLEDSAVYLCASSYIRTAGELFFGEGSRLTVL.

The chain couples TRBV18 to TRBJ1-5; the D gene is possibly TRBD1 (5 bases). V shed 6 bases and J shed 7 bases, with 22 bases lying between them. This CDR3 comprises 16 residues. Germline loops: CDR1 KGHSH, CDR2 LQKENI. The chain's CDR3 is CASSPPGGSVGQPQHF. CDR3 DNA: TGTGCCAGCTCCCCCCCGGGGGGGAGTGTGGGCCAGCCCCAGCATTTT.

This chain joins TRBV7-9 and TRBJ2-7; D ambiguous. The CDR3 runs to 13 residues. V was cut by 5 bases and J by 12 bases, with 20 bases left in between. Germline CDR1 and CDR2: SEHNR and FQNEAQ (reference sequence). The CDR3 DNA sequence: TGTGCCAGCAGCCCCGTGGAGTCACGCCTACTGTACTTC. This encodes CASSPVESRLLYF. Complete variable domain (other parts from reference TRBV7-9 and TRBJ2-7): DTGVSQNPRHKITKRGQNVTFRCDPISEHNRLYWYRQTLGQGPEFLTYFQNEAQLEKSRLLSDRFSAERPKGSFSTLEIQRTEQGDSAMYLCASSPVESRLLYFGPGTRLTVT.

The V call is TRBV6-4, the J call TRBJ2-1; D remains unclear. The CDR3 loop spans 15 amino acids. Germline V gene lookup returns CDR1 MRHNA and CDR2 SNTAGT. Trimming took off 4 bases at V and 0 bases at J, with 10 bases between the two ends. CDR3 coding DNA: TGTGCCAGCAGTGGAGTCTTGAGCTCCTACAATGAGCAGTTCTTC. Amino acid sequence: CASSGVLSSYNEQFF.

The chain carries TRBV2 and TRBJ1-5; 7 nucleotides align to TRBD1. J was trimmed by 5 bases and V by 4 bases; bases with no gene match: 11. This CDR3 has 16 residues. Per the germline V gene, CDR1 is SNHLY and CDR2 is FYNNEI. The CDR3 bases are TGTGCCAGCAGTGTTGGACAGGTAACGAGGGATCAGCCCCAGCATTTT. It specifies CASSVGQVTRDQPQHF.

This clone has a handful of counts. This chain connects TRBV2 to TRBJ1-4; TRBD1 agrees at 7 bases. Trimming removed 8 bases from V and 6 bases from J; junction bases left unmatched: 3. Germline V gene data show CDR1 as SNHLY and CDR2 as FYNNEI. The CDR3 runs to 12 residues. The CDR3 DNA sequence: TGTGCCAGCGACAGGGCGGATGAAAAACTGTTTTTT. This translates into CASDRADEKLFF.

The chain joins TRBV30 to TRBJ2-3; 10 positions agree with TRBD2. This CDR3 has 15 residues. Germline values: CDR1 GTSNPN, CDR2 SVGIG (reference sequence). Trimming took 6 bases from V and 2 from J; bases not matched to a gene: 8. The CDR3 is CACILAGAATDTQYF. In nucleotides, the CDR3 is TGTGCCTGTATCCTAGCGGGAGCTGCCACAGATACGCAGTATTTT.

The J gene is TRBJ1-6, the V gene TRBV27; D not certain. The V and J ends lost 4 bases and 7 bases respectively, with 11 bases between them. Germline lookup yields CDR1 MNHEY and CDR2 SMNVEV (reference sequence). The length of the CDR3 is 14 residues. The CDR3 nucleotides read TGTGCCAGCAGTTCAATATCCCAGAATTCACCCCTCCACTTT. Translating it yields CASSSISQNSPLHF.

This rearrangement joins TRBV28 to TRBJ1-4, with D perhaps TRBD1 (5 bases). Germline CDR1 MDHEN, CDR2 SYDVKM. V was clipped by 2 bases and J by 11 bases, with 15 bases between them. The CDR3 has 14 amino acids. The CDR3 sequence: CASSLVPKGSKLFF. DNA for the CDR3: TGTGCCAGCAGTTTAGTCCCCAAGGGGTCGAAACTGTTTTTT.

This chain joins TRBV11-3 and TRBJ1-5; maybe TRBD1 (6 bases). CDR1 SGHNT and CDR2 YENEEA come from the germline V gene. This CDR3 region has 14 residues. Trimming shortened V by 8 bases and J by 5 bases, and 16 bases separated the two germline ends. This CDR3 is CASEVRGVDQPQHF. DNA for the CDR3: TGTGCCAGCGAGGTCAGGGGCGTAGATCAGCCCCAGCATTTT.

The chain is built from TRBV7-2 and TRBJ1-2, with TRBD1 identical over 8 bases. The CDR3 is 15 amino acids. Germline V gene lookup returns CDR1 SGHTA and CDR2 FQGNSA. Trimming took 6 bases from V and 3 from J; bases not matched to a gene: 9. CDR3 amino acids: CASSFGQGTDYGYTF. The CDR3 DNA follows: TGTGCCAGCAGTTTTGGACAGGGAACGGACTATGGCTACACCTTC.

This clone was observed at least ten times. This sequence joins TRBV6-1 and TRBJ2-7; 8 positions agree with TRBD1. Germline trimming cut 4 bases from V and 3 bases from J; bases unmatched to any gene: 8. The CDR3 sequence is 15 residues long. Germline V gene sequence: CDR1 MNHNS, CDR2 SASEGT. Written as DNA, the CDR3 is TGTGCCAGCAGTGCAAGACAGGGGTTCCTCTACGAGCAGTACTTC. This translates into CASSARQGFLYEQYF.

The V gene is TRBV2, the J gene TRBJ2-1; D might be TRBD1 (5 bases). The CDR3 has 11 residues. V was clipped by 2 bases and J by 11 bases, with 7 bases between them. In germline, CDR1 is SNHLY, CDR2 FYNNEI. The CDR3 coding sequence is TGTGCCAGCAGTGAATGGGGCAAGCAGTTCTTC. Residues: CASSEWGKQFF. Together with reference TRBV2 and TRBJ2-1, the CDR3 gives the full variable domain: EPEVTQTPSHQVTQMGQEVILRCVPISNHLYFYWYRQILGQKVEFLVSFYNNEISEKSEIFDDQFSVERPDGSNFTLKIRSTKLEDSAMYFCASSEWGKQFFGPGTRLTVL.

This chain joins TRBV9 and TRBJ2-7, with D hard to call. CDR3 length: 14 residues. The germline gives CDR1 SGDLS, CDR2 YYNGEE. V was clipped by 0 bases and J by 0 bases, with 7 bases between them. This chain's CDR3 is CASSVEPSSYEQYF. As DNA, the CDR3 is TGTGCCAGCAGCGTAGAACCTAGCTCCTACGAGCAGTACTTC.

The chain uses TRBV19 and TRBJ1-1; tentative D call: TRBD1 (5 bases). Trimming removed 2 bases from V and 2 bases from J, with 18 bases in between. This CDR3 spans 17 amino acids. Germline loops: CDR1 LNHDA, CDR2 SQIVND (reference sequence). The CDR3 DNA follows: TGTGCCAGTAGTATAATCCGACAGCGGGGTTATAACACTGAAGCTTTCTTT. Protein: CASSIIRQRGYNTEAFF. Full variable domain (rest looked up from reference TRBV19 and TRBJ1-1): DGGITQSPKYLFRKEGQNVTLSCEQNLNHDAMYWYRQDPGQGLRLIYYSQIVNDFQKGDIAEGYSVSREKKESFPLTVTSAQKNPTAFYLCASSIIRQRGYNTEAFFGQGTRLTVV.

The chain has TRBV15 and TRBJ1-2; no clear D. This CDR3 spans 13 amino acids. Trimming cost V 1 base and J 7 bases, with 10 bases left between them. CDR1 and CDR2 (germline): LNHNV, YYDKDF (reference sequence). CDR3 bases: TGTGCCACCAGCAGAGTCTCAAAGAGTGGCTACACCTTC. This gives the protein CATSRVSKSGYTF.

V gene TRBV29-1 combines with J gene TRBJ1-2; 11 bases agree with TRBD1. The CDR3 is 12 amino acids. Trimming cost V 8 bases and J 5 bases; bases outside gene matches: 4. Germline loops: CDR1 SQVTM, CDR2 ANQGSEA. The CDR3 region is CSSGTGGYGYTF. CDR3 DNA sequence: TGCAGCTCCGGGACAGGGGGGTATGGCTACACCTTC.

The chain is built from TRBV11-2 and TRBJ2-7, with 12 bases that match TRBD2. This CDR3 contains 15 residues. Trimming at V came to 5 bases and at J to 6 bases, leaving 8 bases not matched to a gene. Germline loops: CDR1 SGHAT, CDR2 FQNNGV. The CDR3 sequence: CASSTSSGRAGEQYF. CDR3 sequence (DNA): TGTGCCAGCAGCACCTCTAGCGGGAGGGCCGGCGAGCAGTACTTC.

The V and J genes are TRBV7-9 and TRBJ2-1; possible D gene TRBD1, 5 bases. This CDR3 has 15 residues. The V gene's germline CDR1 is SEHNR and CDR2 FQNEAQ (reference sequence). V lost 5 bases and J 3 bases, leaving 14 bases between the germline ends. The CDR3 sequence: CASSTTGDSYNEQFF. CDR3 sequence (DNA): TGTGCCAGCAGCACGACTGGCGACAGCTACAATGAGCAGTTCTTC.

This clone appeared a few times. V and J are TRBV27 and TRBJ1-5, with 7 bases that match TRBD1. Germline assignment: CDR1 MNHEY and CDR2 SMNVEV (reference sequence). After removal of 6 bases from V and 2 bases from J, the junction contained 13 bases not matched to a gene. The CDR3 has 17 amino acids. CDR3: CASSSLQGSMGNQPQHF. The CDR3 region has the DNA TGTGCCAGCAGCTCTTTACAGGGGAGCATGGGCAATCAGCCCCAGCATTTT.

This clone has only a few counts. This chain links TRBV30 with TRBJ1-5; D gene unclear. Germline V CDR1 and CDR2: GTSNPN, SVGIG (reference sequence). There are 13 residues in the CDR3. Trimming shortened V by 0 bases and J by 5 bases, and 8 bases separated the two germline ends. CDR3 DNA: TGTGCCTGGAGTGTACAGTCTGATCAGCCCCAGCATTTT. Translation: CAWSVQSDQPQHF.

This sequence joins TRBV29-1 and TRBJ2-7, with D uncertain. V was clipped by 6 bases and J by 0 bases, with 9 bases between them. Looked up from germline, CDR1 is SQVTM and CDR2 is ANQGSEA. This CDR3 comprises 12 residues. In nucleotides, the CDR3 is TGCAGCGTGACTGAGAGCTCCTACGAGCAGTACTTC. As protein: CSVTESSYEQYF.

Only a few counts were recorded for this clone. V gene TRBV19 combines with J gene TRBJ1-1, with D possibly TRBD1 on 6 matching bases. Germline CDR1 reads LNHDA; CDR2 reads SQIVND (reference sequence). The CDR3 contains 14 residues. Trimming took 6 bases from V and 1 from J, leaving 12 bases between them. In nucleotides, the CDR3 is TGTGCCAGTAGCCGTCGACAGGAGAACACTGAAGCTTTCTTT. Protein sequence: CASSRRQENTEAFF.

This chain links TRBV11-2 with TRBJ1-1; tentatively, D is TRBD1 (6 bases). Germline V gene data show CDR1 as SGHAT and CDR2 as FQNNGV. The CDR3 has 15 amino acids. V lost 5 bases and J lost 1, with 14 bases in between. CDR3 coding DNA: TGTGCCAGCAGCATTTGGACAGCCGCGAACACTGAAGCTTTCTTT. Protein product: CASSIWTAANTEAFF.